This entry lists 10 T cell receptor beta chains sequenced from one sample in a study of T cell changes during pregnancy in multiple sclerosis. Method: immunoSEQ multiplex PCR; TCRdb's copy keeps in-frame clones and lacks some. The repertoire includes 50,000 to 60,000 clones, approximately 90% of them detected once, and approximately 0.4% sits in the top ten. The input for sequencing was CD4+ T cells from peripheral blood mononuclear cells, taken in the third trimester of pregnancy. The source is a female donor with multiple sclerosis, enrolled in a pregnancy study.

The rearrangement uses TRBV5-6 and TRBJ2-3, with D perhaps TRBD2 (5 bases). Germline CDR1 SGHDT, CDR2 YYEEEE. CDR3 length: 14 amino acids. Deletions cut 0 bases from V and 3 bases from J, with 8 bases between. The CDR3 region has the DNA TGTGCCAGCAGCTTGGGTAGCGCGACAGATACGCAGTATTTT. Encoded protein: CASSLGSATDTQYF.

The chain carries TRBV28 and TRBJ1-2; 10 bases agree with TRBD1. Looked up from germline, CDR1 is MDHEN and CDR2 is SYDVKM. V lost 4 bases to trimming and J lost 9 bases; unmatched junction nucleotides: 5. This CDR3 has 13 amino acids. CDR3 region: CASSSGQGDSYTF. For the CDR3, the DNA is TGTGCCAGCAGTTCTGGACAGGGGGATAGCTACACCTTC.

The table lists this clone with a count of one. The chain links TRBV5-1 to TRBJ1-2; 12 nucleotides line up with TRBD1. This CDR3 is 15 amino acids long. In germline, CDR1 is SGHRS, CDR2 YFSETQ. The V and J ends lost 4 bases and 3 bases, in that order; junction bases with no gene match: 4. The CDR3 region is CASSQGTGGDYGYTF. The CDR3 DNA reads as TGCGCCAGCAGCCAAGGGACAGGGGGCGACTATGGCTACACCTTC.

The chain combines TRBV11-2 with TRBJ2-5; 8 bases fit TRBD2. The CDR3 length is 15 residues. Trimming at V came to 5 bases and at J to 2 bases, leaving 7 bases not matched to a gene. CDR1 and CDR2 (germline): SGHAT, FQNNGV. CDR3 in DNA: TGTGCCAGCAGCCCCGGGGGGGCGCCTCAAGAGACCCAGTACTTC. Encoded protein: CASSPGGAPQETQYF.

This chain uses TRBV10-1 with TRBJ2-2; 10 bases line up with TRBD1. The CDR3 is 15 residues long. The V segment lost 4 bases and the J segment 2 bases; nucleotides outside the gene matches: 1. Looked up from germline, CDR1 is WNHNN and CDR2 is SYGVQD (reference sequence). The CDR3 coding sequence is TGCGCCAGCAGTGGACAGGGGGCCAACACCGGGGAGCTGTTTTTT. Translated, it gives CASSGQGANTGELFF.

The chain is built from TRBV6-5 and TRBJ2-7, with a possible D match to TRBD2 (5 bases). Germline V CDR1 and CDR2: MNHEY, SVGAGI. V shed 0 bases and J shed 1 base, with 13 bases lying between them. The CDR3 loop spans 16 amino acids. The CDR3: CASSYSSGSPSYEQYF. For the CDR3, the DNA is TGTGCCAGCAGTTACTCGAGCGGATCCCCTTCCTACGAGCAGTACTTC.

This clone was counted between two and nine times. This sequence joins TRBV7-8 and TRBJ1-6; D perhaps matches TRBD1 (6 bases). Trimming removed 5 bases from V and 7 bases from J, with 15 bases in between. The CDR3 is 15 amino acids. The germline V gene encodes CDR1 SGHVS and CDR2 FQNEAQ. CDR3 DNA sequence: TGTGCCAGCAGCCTACAGGGCGCCCTAAATTCACCCCTCCACTTT. Translation: CASSLQGALNSPLHF.

The rearrangement links TRBV12-1 to TRBJ1-6; the DNA was not compared with TRBD1, the D call given in the table. TRBV12-1 is noted as a pseudogene. CDR3 length equals 18 residues. CDR3 sequence (DNA): TGTGCCAGCAGCTTTTGTGGACAGGGGGCCCACTATAATTCACCCCTCCACTTT. Residues: CASSFCGQGAHYNSPLHF.

The DNA for the CDR3 is TGTGCCAGCAGTTACTCTTGGACATGGGTGGGGAATGAGCAGTTCTTC. Its translation is CASSYSWTWVGNEQFF. This chain links TRBV6-5 with TRBJ2-1, with a possible D match to TRBD1 (5 bases). V dropped 0 bases and J dropped 7 bases, with 16 bases sitting between them. Germline CDR1 is MNHEY and CDR2 is SVGAGI. This CDR3 contains 16 residues.

This clone has a single count. V and J are TRBV4-3 and TRBJ2-7, with TRBD2 matching 10 bases. J lost 3 bases, V lost 11 bases, and 10 bases had no gene match. CDR1 and CDR2 from the germline V gene are LGHNA and YSLEER. The CDR3 is 14 amino acids. Here the CDR3 DNA reads TGCGCCGCGCCGATAGCGGGGGGCGACTACGAGCAGTACTTC. This sequence encodes CAAPIAGGDYEQYF.